The entry below describes one TCR beta chain. Its antigen is currently unknown. These data are taken from a study of radiotherapy plus CTLA-4 blockade in lung cancer. About the study: Of all patients, more than 15% responded objectively and around 31% showed disease control.

Sequencing used immunoSEQ multiplex PCR; TCRdb keeps in-frame clones, though not all of them. The table has 25,000 to 35,000 clones, 79% seen once. This CDR3 region has 13 residues. Trimming stripped 0 bases from V and 6 bases from J, with 9 bases between. Germline CDR1 and CDR2: SNHLY and FYNNEI. Study findings and constraints: Radiotherapy plus ipilimumab was followed by expansion in blood of tumor-derived TCR clones.

This material consisted of peripheral blood, taken from a patient treated with radiotherapy plus ipilimumab. J is TRBJ2-7 and V is TRBV2; D perhaps matches TRBD2 (6 bases). This sequence originates from a human donor with non-small cell lung cancer that progressed on radiotherapy plus ipilimumab. The CDR3 region is CASSEAGRSEQYF. In DNA form, the CDR3 reads TGTGCCAGCAGTGAAGCGGGGAGGTCCGAGCAGTACTTC. Full variable domain (rest looked up from reference TRBV2 and TRBJ2-7): EPEVTQTPSHQVTQMGQEVILRCVPISNHLYFYWYRQILGQKVEFLVSFYNNEISEKSEIFDDQFSVERPDGSNFTLKIRSTKLEDSAMYFCASSEAGRSEQYFGPGTRLTVT.